Listed here are 20 T cell receptor beta chains from one sample, sequenced in a study of CD8+CD57+ T cells in acquired aplastic anemia (dated by TCRdb to 2016 to 2019). Sequencing was performed on an Illumina HiSeq 2000. TCR beta VDJ combination and CDR3 sequence profiling used genomic DNA as the template. TCRdb cleaned the public reads at Q25 with fastp, built clones with MiXCR and kept in-frame beta chains. Under each unique CDR3 protein, matching rows form one entry showing the most common genes and DNA. The sample table contains 180,000 or so distinct CDR3 sequences; only one count was recorded for less than 55% of them. Jointly, the top ten make up 2.9% of the sample. Sequencing was performed on sorted CD4+, CD8+, or CD8+CD57+ T cells (not recorded which) from PBMCs. These receptors originate from a human donor in good health.

The table lists this clonotype with many counts. An end of the junction differs from the germline gene, which may be a read error. The V call is TRBV6-1, the J call TRBJ2-1; 13 bases line up with TRBD2. Germline V lookup: CDR1 MNHNS, CDR2 SASEGT. The CDR3 runs 12 residues. CDR3 sequence (DNA): TGTGCCAACAGTGAGACTAGCGGGAGGTGGTTCTTC. Its translation: CANSETSGRWFF.

On this clonotype: A junction boundary mismatches the germline segment, possibly from a read error. The genes are TRBV5-1 and TRBJ2-1; D is perhaps TRBD2 (5 bases). Germline loops: CDR1 SGHRS, CDR2 YFSETQ. The CDR3 covers 15 residues. CDR3: CASSLESSPYNEQFF. In nucleotides, the CDR3 is TGCGCTAGCAGCTTGGAGTCTAGCCCTTACAATGAGCAGTTCTTC.

This clonotype has ten or more counts. The chain is built from TRBV6-5 and TRBJ2-2, with a weak D call TRBD1 (6 bases). From germline, CDR1 is MNHEY and CDR2 SVGAGI. The CDR3 extends over 16 amino acids. The germline V and J ends were trimmed by 1 base and 3 bases, with 12 bases remaining between them. The DNA of the CDR3 is TGTGCCAGCAGTTACTTTCGCGGACAGTACACCGGGGAGCTGTTTTTT. Translation: CASSYFRGQYTGELFF.

This clonotype has only one observation. V and J are TRBV5-6 and TRBJ2-5; TRBD2 might be the D (5 bases). The V end was cut by 0 bases, the J end by 5 bases, with 11 bases between. Per germline, CDR1 SGHDT and CDR2 YYEEEE. The CDR3 is 14 amino acids. CDR3 bases: TGTGCCAGCAGCTTGGCACGGCCGGGGGAGACCCAGTACTTC. The encoded protein is CASSLARPGETQYF. Full variable domain (rest looked up from reference TRBV5-6 and TRBJ2-5): DAGVTQSPTHLIKTRGQQVTLRCSPKSGHDTVSWYQQALGQGPQFIFQYYEEEERQRGNFPDRFSGHQFPNYSSELNVNALLLGDSALYLCASSLARPGETQYFGPGTRLLVL.

The chain has TRBV5-1 and TRBJ1-5; D ambiguous. CDR3 length equals 13 residues. Germline assignment: CDR1 SGHRS and CDR2 YFSETQ. V was trimmed by 4 bases and J by 0 bases, leaving 5 bases between them. CDR3 coding DNA: TGCGCCAGCAGCACGTATAGCAATCAGCCCCAGCATTTT. This gives the protein CASSTYSNQPQHF.

This chain connects TRBV14 to TRBJ2-1; D possibly corresponds to TRBD2 (6 bases). Trimming took 0 bases from V and 8 from J, leaving 11 bases between them. Germline V CDR1 and CDR2: SGHDN, FVKESK. CDR3 size: 14 residues. CDR3 residues: CASSQEEGNYEQFF. In nucleotides, the CDR3 is TGTGCCAGCAGCCAAGAGGAGGGCAACTATGAGCAGTTCTTC.

The genes are TRBV2 and TRBJ1-2, with 9 bases lining up with TRBD1. The CDR3 runs 13 residues. V was clipped by 10 bases and J by 3 bases; unmatched bases: 6. Germline CDR1 and CDR2: SNHLY and FYNNEI. The CDR3 sequence is CATRDRADYGYTF. The CDR3 bases are TGTGCCACCCGGGACAGGGCGGACTATGGCTACACCTTC.

The rearrangement uses TRBV7-6 and TRBJ1-2; no definite D call. The CDR3 loop spans 13 amino acids. With 5 bases removed from V and 2 bases from J, the gap between germline ends came to 9 bases. Germline assignment: CDR1 SGHVS and CDR2 FNYEAQ. The CDR3 DNA sequence: TGTGCCAGCAGCCACGGACGGAACTATGGCTACACCTTC. It is translated as CASSHGRNYGYTF. The full variable domain, rest sourced from reference TRBV7-6 and TRBJ1-2, is GAGVSQSPRYKVTKRGQDVALRCDPISGHVSLYWYRQALGQGPEFLTYFNYEAQQDKSGLPNDRFSAERPEGSISTLTIQRTEQRDSAMYRCASSHGRNYGYTFGSGTRLTVV.

This clonotype was detected many times. V usage is TRBV13 and J usage is TRBJ1-5, with TRBD1 matching 9 bases. The CDR3 runs to 12 residues. From germline, CDR1 is PRHDT and CDR2 FYEKMQ (reference sequence). The J segment lost 11 bases and the V segment lost 5 bases, leaving 4 bases of the junction unmatched. The CDR3 DNA is TGTGCCAGCAGCAGAACAGGGGGCGCCCAGCATTTT. Encoded protein: CASSRTGGAQHF.

This clonotype was seen repeatedly, ten times or more. The chain combines TRBV19 with TRBJ2-5, with 9 bases fitting TRBD1. This CDR3 is built from 16 residues. Trimming at V came to 5 bases and at J to 3 bases, leaving 10 bases not matched to a gene. CDR1 and CDR2 (germline): LNHDA, SQIVND (reference sequence). The CDR3 protein is CASSVSGTGRKETQYF. Written as DNA, the CDR3 is TGTGCCAGTAGTGTATCCGGGACAGGGAGGAAAGAGACCCAGTACTTC.

This clonotype was counted at least ten times. This rearrangement joins TRBV19 to TRBJ2-2, with 9 bases that match TRBD2. Trimming removed 4 bases from V and 3 bases from J; junction bases left unmatched: 3. Germline V gene sequence: CDR1 LNHDA, CDR2 SQIVND (reference sequence). The CDR3 consists of 15 residues. CDR3 bases: TGTGCCAGTAGTACAGGACTAGCGTACACCGGGGAGCTGTTTTTT. Its translation is CASSTGLAYTGELFF.

This clonotype was recorded at least ten times. V gene TRBV20-1 combines with J gene TRBJ2-1; D perhaps matches TRBD1 (5 bases). The CDR3 runs 13 residues. V gave up 1 base and J gave up 7 bases, with 11 bases separating them. From germline, CDR1 is DFQATT and CDR2 SNEGSKA (reference sequence). The CDR3 coding sequence is TGCAGTGCTAGAGGCAGGGATTCAAATGAGCAGTTCTTC. As protein: CSARGRDSNEQFF.

This clonotype was seen more than once but under ten times. The chain carries TRBV15 and TRBJ2-1, with 7 bases matching TRBD1. The CDR3 has 15 residues. CDR1 is LNHNV and CDR2 is YYDKDF in the germline V gene (reference sequence). The junction had 9 bases not matched to a gene; V was cut back by 4 bases and J by 6 bases. The CDR3 nucleotides read TGTGCCACCAGCAAGGACAGGATTGGGCTCAATGAGCAGTTCTTC. It translates to CATSKDRIGLNEQFF.

J is TRBJ1-4 and V is TRBV5-1; D may be TRBD1 (5 bases). The CDR3 loop spans 14 amino acids. Deletions cut 5 bases from V and 4 bases from J, with 12 bases between. CDR1 SGHRS and CDR2 YFSETQ come from the germline V gene. The CDR3 DNA follows: TGCGCCAGCAGTCGACGGGACGGTAATGAAAAACTGTTTTTT. Its translation: CASSRRDGNEKLFF.

This clonotype was seen many times. The V and J genes are TRBV4-2 and TRBJ2-2; D unresolved. This CDR3 contains 12 residues. V lost 2 bases, J lost 7 bases, and 5 bases lay in between. Germline values: CDR1 LGHNA, CDR2 YNFKEQ. As DNA, the CDR3 is TGTGCCAGCAGCCAACCAAACGGGGAGCTGTTTTTT. The encoded protein is CASSQPNGELFF.

The V gene is TRBV19, the J gene TRBJ2-5; no clear D. The germline V and J ends were trimmed by 3 bases and 1 base, with 9 bases remaining between them. Germline V gene data show CDR1 as LNHDA and CDR2 as SQIVND (reference sequence). There are 14 residues in the CDR3. The CDR3: CASSMGQVQETQYF. CDR3 nucleotides: TGTGCCAGTAGTATGGGCCAGGTCCAAGAGACCCAGTACTTC. The full variable domain, completed using reference TRBV19 and TRBJ2-5, is DGGITQSPKYLFRKEGQNVTLSCEQNLNHDAMYWYRQDPGQGLRLIYYSQIVNDFQKGDIAEGYSVSREKKESFPLTVTSAQKNPTAFYLCASSMGQVQETQYFGPGTRLLVL.

The chain joins TRBV12-3 or TRBV12-4 to TRBJ1-2; D uncertain. The CDR3 contains 14 residues. With 3 bases removed from V and 11 bases from J, the gap between germline ends came to 19 bases. CDR3 residues: CASSLPGFQPRYTF. CDR3 nucleotides: TGTGCCAGCAGTTTGCCCGGCTTTCAACCGAGGTACACCTTC.

This clonotype was counted once. A junction end diverges from the germline sequence, so it may reflect a read error. The rearrangement joins TRBV2 to TRBJ2-2; a weak D match, TRBD2 (5 bases). Germline V gene data show CDR1 as SNHLY and CDR2 as FYNNEI. The CDR3 is 12 amino acids. CDR3 sequence reads: CASSGFTGELFF. The DNA for the CDR3 is TGTGCCAGCAGTGGTTTCACCGGGGAGCTGTTCTTT.

This clonotype was seen more than once but under ten times. This may stem from a read error, because a much larger clone lies one nucleotide away. This chain uses TRBV6-1 with TRBJ2-7; no clear D. Germline CDR1 reads MNHNS; CDR2 reads SASEGT. This CDR3 spans 13 amino acids. Trimming pared 9 bases from V and 2 bases from J, leaving 14 bases between. The CDR3 bases are TGTGCCAGTTCGGTCAGTGGAGCCTACGAGCAGTACTTC. This codes for CASSVSGAYEQYF.

This clonotype was recorded many times. The chain recombines TRBV6-5 with TRBJ2-7; perhaps TRBD1 as D (5 bases). Per the germline V gene, CDR1 is MNHEY and CDR2 is SVGAGI. V lost 2 bases, J lost 1 base, and 12 bases lay in between. The CDR3 totals 15 residues. CDR3 coding DNA: TGTGCCAGCAGTTACCGTGAGCAGGGATCCTACGAGCAGTACTTC. It codes for CASSYREQGSYEQYF.